Listed here are 32 T cell receptor beta chains from one sample, sequenced in a study of tumour-infiltrating T cells in Burkitt lymphoma. Profiling relied on immunoSEQ multiplex PCR, and the TCRdb table lists in-frame clones only, not all of them. This table holds some 2,200 clones, about two thirds found once. The specimen sequenced was tumor tissue. The receptors here all came from a human donor with diffuse large B-cell lymphoma.

This clone was recorded once. Other DNA sequences in the same sample also yield this CDR3. This chain links TRBV11-3 with TRBJ2-2; 7 positions agree with TRBD2. Germline CDR1 reads SGHNT; CDR2 reads YENEEA. The length of the CDR3 is 16 residues. Unmatched junction bases numbered 11, after V lost 4 bases and J lost 6 bases. CDR3 in amino acids: CASSSILGGGSGELFF. The CDR3 DNA reads TGTGCCAGCAGCTCCATTCTGGGGGGAGGGTCCGGGGAGCTGTTTTTT.

This clone came up once. The genes are TRBV19 and TRBJ1-1, with D possibly matching TRBD1 (6 bases). Deletions cut 8 bases from V and 4 bases from J, with 14 bases between. Per germline, CDR1 LNHDA and CDR2 SQIVND (reference sequence). The CDR3 extends over 13 amino acids. The CDR3 nucleotides read TGTGCCAGTCAGAACAGGGTCAGCACTGAAGCTTTCTTT. It translates to CASQNRVSTEAFF.

The J gene is TRBJ2-2, the V gene TRBV6-5; unclear D gene. CDR3 length equals 16 residues. The V end was cut by 0 bases, the J end by 0 bases, with 8 bases between. Per germline, CDR1 MNHEY and CDR2 SVGAGI. The CDR3 DNA follows: TGTGCCAGCAGTTACTCGGTAAACTCGAACACCGGGGAGCTGTTTTTT. Translation gives CASSYSVNSNTGELFF.

About this clone itself: The DNA is left out, because the CDR3 cannot be placed on it with certainty; the CDR3 is given as TCRdb lists it. This chain joins TRBV28 and TRBJ2-2; the DNA was not compared with TRBD2, the D call given in the table. Germline V gives CDR1 MDHEN, CDR2 SYDVKM. The CDR3 length is 15 residues, termini included. The CDR3 sequence is CASSLVAGGAGELFF.

This clone was observed a few times. The V gene is TRBV11-2, the J gene TRBJ1-3, with D uncertain. The germline V and J ends were trimmed by 5 bases and 8 bases, with 13 bases remaining between them. The germline V gene has CDR1 SGHAT and CDR2 FQNNGV. This CDR3 has 13 residues. CDR3 amino acids: CASSLGLEDTIYF. In nucleotides, the CDR3 is TGTGCCAGCAGCCTTGGGCTGGAAGACACCATATATTTT.

The rearrangement links TRBV10-3 to TRBJ2-1; tentative D call: TRBD1 (5 bases). CDR3 length equals 13 residues. Germline assignment: CDR1 ENHRY and CDR2 SYGVKD. Trimming cost V 4 bases and J 10 bases, with 14 bases left between them. The CDR3 sequence is CAISGYGAREQFF. DNA for the CDR3: TGTGCCATCAGTGGCTATGGGGCCCGGGAGCAGTTCTTC.

This chain uses TRBV10-3 with TRBJ1-2; TRBD1 matches 10 bases. Losses at the gene ends were 5 bases for V and 6 bases for J; bases not matched to a gene: 3. The CDR3 loop spans 13 amino acids. From germline, CDR1 is ENHRY and CDR2 SYGVKD. The CDR3 is CAISPGTGDGYTF. CDR3 sequence (DNA): TGTGCCATCAGTCCCGGGACAGGGGATGGCTACACCTTC.

The gene calls are TRBV28 and TRBJ1-5; D perhaps matches TRBD1 (6 bases). The CDR3 totals 13 residues. Deletions cut 5 bases from V and 6 bases from J, with 11 bases between. Per germline, CDR1 MDHEN and CDR2 SYDVKM. The CDR3 DNA reads as TGTGCCAGCAGTCAGCGGGGGCCTCAGCCCCAGCATTTT. It encodes CASSQRGPQPQHF. The whole variable domain, filled in from reference TRBV28 and TRBJ1-5, reads DVKVTQSSRYLVKRTGEKVFLECVQDMDHENMFWYRQDPGLGLRLIYFSYDVKMKEKGDIPEGYSVSREKKERFSLILESASTNQTSMYLCASSQRGPQPQHFGDGTRLSIL.

This chain links TRBV5-1 with TRBJ2-4; maybe TRBD1 (6 bases). Between the trimmed V and J ends, which lost 2 bases and 4 bases, there was a span of 10 bases. CDR1 and CDR2 from the germline V gene are SGHRS and YFSETQ. The CDR3 covers 14 residues. The CDR3 nucleotides read TGCGCCAGCAGCTTCAGGGGCGGGAAAAACATTCAGTACTTC. Its protein is CASSFRGGKNIQYF.

This chain links TRBV19 with TRBJ2-7; 8 bases are shared with TRBD1. Germline values: CDR1 LNHDA, CDR2 SQIVND (reference sequence). CDR3 length: 14 amino acids. J gave up 5 bases and V 3 bases, and 6 bases lay outside the gene matches. For the CDR3, the DNA is TGTGCCAGTAGTATTGGACAGGGTACCCACGAGCAGTACTTC. Residues: CASSIGQGTHEQYF.

The chain has TRBV11-3 and TRBJ2-1; D perhaps matches TRBD1 (5 bases). V lost 5 bases and J lost 8, with 22 bases in between. In germline, CDR1 is SGHNT, CDR2 YENEEA. The CDR3 length is 16 residues. CDR3 in amino acids: CASSPRLSPGFDEQFF. CDR3 DNA: TGTGCCAGCAGCCCCCGACTTAGCCCAGGGTTCGATGAGCAGTTCTTC.

V is TRBV4-2 and J is TRBJ2-2, with TRBD2 matching 12 bases. The V gene end was trimmed by 0 bases and the J gene end by 4 bases; junction bases not matched to a gene: 6. The CDR3 totals 18 residues. Germline V lookup: CDR1 LGHNA, CDR2 YNFKEQ. CDR3 bases: TGTGCCAGCAGCCAAGATGGGCTAGCGGGAGGGTTCACCGGGGAGCTGTTTTTT. This translates into CASSQDGLAGGFTGELFF.

The chain employs TRBV28 and TRBJ2-1; 9 nucleotides line up with TRBD2. The V gene end was trimmed by 10 bases and the J gene end by 4 bases; junction bases not matched to a gene: 14. In germline, CDR1 is MDHEN, CDR2 SYDVKM. The CDR3 runs 16 residues. As DNA, the CDR3 is TGTGCCACCCAACGGGACGGACTAGCGATTTACAATGAGCAGTTCTTC. Its translation: CATQRDGLAIYNEQFF.

CDR3 DNA sequence: TGTGCCAGCTCACCACCGGTGAACCCCGAGCAGTACTTC. Encoded protein: CASSPPVNPEQYF. The chain joins TRBV18 to TRBJ2-7; no clear D gene. The CDR3 length is 13 residues. From germline, CDR1 is KGHSH and CDR2 LQKENI. V dropped 0 bases and J dropped 6 bases, with 9 bases sitting between them.

The chain has TRBV7-9 and TRBJ1-5; TRBD1 is a possible D gene (5 bases). The CDR3 runs 15 residues. Per the germline V gene, CDR1 is SEHNR and CDR2 is FQNEAQ (reference sequence). Trimming cost V 1 base and J 6 bases, with 13 bases left between them. The CDR3 sequence is CASSLDGQGGQPQHF. Written as DNA, the CDR3 is TGTGCCAGCAGCTTAGACGGCCAGGGTGGTCAGCCCCAGCATTTT.

This rearrangement joins TRBV19 to TRBJ2-5; 9 nucleotides agree with TRBD1. The junction had 12 bases not matched to a gene; V was cut back by 5 bases and J by 5 bases. Germline CDR1 is LNHDA and CDR2 is SQIVND (reference sequence). The CDR3 is 16 residues long. The CDR3 DNA is TGTGCCAGTAGTGTTCGACAGGGGGAAGGAGTGGAGACCCAGTACTTC. Its protein is CASSVRQGEGVETQYF.

The rearrangement uses TRBV7-8 and TRBJ2-7, with D possibly matching TRBD1 (6 bases). The CDR3 consists of 13 residues. The V gene's germline CDR1 is SGHVS and CDR2 FQNEAQ. V lost 2 bases and J 5 bases, leaving 10 bases between the germline ends. CDR3 residues: CASSLYRDHEQYF. The CDR3 coding sequence is TGTGCCAGCAGCTTATACAGGGACCACGAGCAGTACTTC. Looking up the rest from reference TRBV7-8 and TRBJ2-7 gives the full variable domain: GAGVSQSPRYKVAKRGQDVALRCDPISGHVSLFWYQQALGQGPEFLTYFQNEAQLDKSGLPSDRFFAERPEGSVSTLKIQRTQQEDSAVYLCASSLYRDHEQYFGPGTRLTVT.

The V call is TRBV18, the J call TRBJ1-1; D is unclear. Trimming left V 3 bases short and J 1 base short, with 9 bases between. The CDR3 covers 14 residues. Germline CDR1 and CDR2: KGHSH and LQKENI. The CDR3 nucleotides are TGTGCCAGCTCACCTAGTGGAGAGAACACTGAAGCTTTCTTT. Its translation is CASSPSGENTEAFF.

This clone was found a few times. V gene TRBV11-3 combines with J gene TRBJ1-5; D is uncertain. With 5 bases removed from V and 5 bases from J, the gap between germline ends came to 10 bases. Germline V CDR1 and CDR2: SGHNT, YENEEA. This CDR3 contains 13 residues. Written as DNA, the CDR3 is TGTGCCAGCAGCCGAGCTCGATATCAGCCCCAGCATTTT. Translated, it gives CASSRARYQPQHF.

This rearrangement joins TRBV5-1 to TRBJ2-5, with a tentative D call TRBD2 (7 bases). This CDR3 comprises 16 residues. The germline CDR1 and CDR2 sequences are SGHRS and YFSETQ. The V end was cut by 4 bases, the J end by 3 bases, with 19 bases between. CDR3: CASSPGWGGLEETQYF. The CDR3 DNA follows: TGCGCCAGCAGCCCCGGTTGGGGGGGGCTTGAAGAGACCCAGTACTTC.

CDR3 sequence (DNA): TGTGCCAGCAGCCCGGCCCTGGACAGGGGCGGCTACACCTTC. Encoded protein: CASSPALDRGGYTF. V gene TRBV6-5 combines with J gene TRBJ1-2; 9 positions match TRBD1. CDR3 size: 14 residues. The germline V gene encodes CDR1 MNHEY and CDR2 SVGAGI. V shed 6 bases and J 8 bases; nucleotides not matched to a gene: 10.

This clone appeared a few times. This sequence joins TRBV12-1 and TRBJ2-5; TRBD2 reflects the table's D call only, with no check against the DNA. TRBV12-1 is labeled a pseudogene. CDR3 length: 13 amino acids. This CDR3 is CASRRRLQETQYF. Here the CDR3 DNA reads TGTGCCAGCAGGAGAAGACTCCAAGAGACCCAGTACTTC.

The chain carries TRBV2 and TRBJ2-1; 7 bases line up with TRBD1. Germline V CDR1 and CDR2: SNHLY, FYNNEI. Unmatched junction bases numbered 10, after V lost 5 bases and J lost 0 bases. The CDR3 has 17 amino acids. The CDR3 DNA reads as TGTGCCAGCAGTCGCCGGACAGGCGTCAGCTCCTACAATGAGCAGTTCTTC. Protein: CASSRRTGVSSYNEQFF.

This clone appeared a few times. The chain has TRBV6-6 and TRBJ2-7, with TRBD1 matching 9 bases. The CDR3 is 16 amino acids. J gave up 3 bases and V 2 bases, and 8 bases lay outside the gene matches. Germline CDR1 is MNHNY and CDR2 is SVGAGI (reference sequence). The CDR3: CASSYTPGQGGYEQYF. CDR3 sequence (DNA): TGTGCCAGCAGTTACACCCCGGGACAGGGTGGCTACGAGCAGTACTTC.

The rearrangement joins TRBV4-2 to TRBJ1-2; 7 bases are a match to TRBD1. There are 17 residues in the CDR3. The germline V gene encodes CDR1 LGHNA and CDR2 YNFKEQ. V trimming: 0 bases; J trimming: 4 bases; junction bases outside the gene matches: 11. This CDR3 is CASSQDPGQVGGYGYTF. In DNA, the CDR3 is TGTGCCAGCAGCCAAGATCCCGGACAGGTTGGTGGCTATGGCTACACCTTC.

This chain connects TRBV7-2 to TRBJ1-3; D is unresolved. Germline V lookup: CDR1 SGHTA, CDR2 FQGNSA. Trimming cost V 5 bases and J 5 bases, with 16 bases left between them. The CDR3 is 15 residues long. The CDR3 spells CASSHGPDRRNTIYF. The CDR3 DNA reads as TGTGCCAGCAGCCATGGACCCGATAGAAGAAACACCATATATTTT.

CDR3 loop: CSASWNYEQYF. CDR3 coding DNA: TGCAGTGCTAGTTGGAACTACGAGCAGTACTTC. V usage is TRBV20-1 and J usage is TRBJ2-7; D gene uncertain. The length of the CDR3 is 11 residues. CDR1 DFQATT and CDR2 SNEGSKA come from the germline V gene (reference sequence). V lost 3 bases to trimming and J lost 3 bases, with 6 bases between them.

This clone is categorized as large (0.1 to 1%). J is TRBJ2-7 and V is TRBV27; 11 bases fit TRBD2. V lost 6 bases to trimming and J lost 4 bases; unmatched junction nucleotides: 14. CDR1 and CDR2 from the germline V gene are MNHEY and SMNVEV (reference sequence). This CDR3 region has 17 residues. CDR3 loop: CASSPPNVAGGLYEQYF. DNA for the CDR3: TGTGCCAGCAGCCCCCCTAACGTAGCGGGAGGGTTGTACGAGCAGTACTTC.

The rearrangement joins TRBV6-5 to TRBJ1-5; D call uncertain. CDR3 length: 13 residues. Deletions cut 5 bases from V and 4 bases from J, with 9 bases between. Germline CDR1 and CDR2: MNHEY and SVGAGI. CDR3 sequence (DNA): TGTGCCAGCAGTCTAAATGGGAATCAGCCCCAGCATTTT. Protein: CASSLNGNQPQHF.

This clone was recorded once. This same CDR3 is encoded by further DNA sequences in the sample. The chain is built from TRBV11-3 and TRBJ1-1, with D unclear. Per the germline V gene, CDR1 is SGHNT and CDR2 is YENEEA. The V gene lost 1 base and the J gene lost 5 bases, with 11 bases spanning the gap. The CDR3 covers 14 residues. In DNA, the CDR3 is TGTGCCAGCAGCTTAGCGGACGGCGCTACTGAAGCTTTCTTT. This translates into CASSLADGATEAFF.

The chain couples TRBV2 to TRBJ2-7, with 7 positions matching TRBD2. The CDR3 length is 16 residues. Trimming at V came to 1 base and at J to 4 bases, leaving 10 bases not matched to a gene. The germline V gene encodes CDR1 SNHLY and CDR2 FYNNEI. The chain's CDR3 is CASSEGLPGGRYEQYF. CDR3 in DNA: TGTGCCAGCAGTGAAGGATTACCGGGAGGAAGGTACGAGCAGTACTTC.

The rearrangement joins TRBV7-9 to TRBJ1-1; D uncertain. The V gene's germline CDR1 is SEHNR and CDR2 FQNEAQ (reference sequence). The CDR3 loop spans 17 amino acids. V was cut by 3 bases and J by 0 bases, with 17 bases left in between. In DNA, the CDR3 is TGTGCCAGCAGCTTCCCGACCGGCGGGTCCATGAACACTGAAGCTTTCTTT. Protein sequence: CASSFPTGGSMNTEAFF.